Shown below are 6 T cell receptor beta chains from a single sample sequenced in a study of T cell changes during pregnancy in multiple sclerosis. Method: immunoSEQ multiplex PCR; TCRdb's copy keeps in-frame clones and lacks some. The table shows 45,000 to 70,000 clones, with 92% occurring only once. Sequenced here: CD4+ T cells from peripheral blood mononuclear cells, sampled in the second trimester of pregnancy. The receptors originated from a female donor with multiple sclerosis, enrolled in a pregnancy study.

The gene calls are TRBV21-1 and TRBJ1-1. TRBV21-1 is a pseudogene locus. The CDR3 has 17 residues. The CDR3 DNA sequence: TGTGCCAGCAGCAACCCCGGCGGATGGGGAGTCGACACTGAAGCTTTCTTT. This translates into CASSNPGGWGVDTEAFF.

This chain connects TRBV10-3 to TRBJ1-4; D is possibly TRBD1 (5 bases). CDR3 length: 15 residues. Germline lookup yields CDR1 ENHRY and CDR2 SYGVKD. The ends were cut back, 8 bases at V and 3 bases at J, with 16 bases in the middle. CDR3: CAIAAGMSANEKLFF. CDR3 DNA sequence: TGTGCCATCGCGGCAGGGATGTCAGCTAATGAAAAACTGTTTTTT.

In this sample, this clone turned up once. The gene calls are TRBV6-1 and TRBJ2-7, with a tentative D call TRBD2 (7 bases). Trimming stripped 10 bases from V and 5 bases from J, with 21 bases between. The germline CDR1 and CDR2 sequences are MNHNS and SASEGT. This CDR3 spans 14 amino acids. The CDR3 DNA follows: TGTGCCATCCGTCTAGGGGGGGCTGTAAACGAGCAGTACTTC. It encodes CAIRLGGAVNEQYF.

V is TRBV2 and J is TRBJ2-3; 10 nucleotides agree with TRBD1. The CDR3 sequence is 16 residues long. The ends lost 7 bases at V and 5 bases at J; junction bases unmatched: 12. Germline CDR1 reads SNHLY; CDR2 reads FYNNEI. As DNA, the CDR3 is TGTGCCAGCAACCGGGACAGGGGTCGAGGGGGAGATACGCAGTATTTT. Amino acids: CASNRDRGRGGDTQYF.

In DNA, the CDR3 is TGTGCCAGCAGCCAAGTTGGCCTTTATAATTCACCCCTCCACTTT. It encodes CASSQVGLYNSPLHF. This rearrangement joins TRBV4-2 to TRBJ1-6; D is undetermined. The germline V gene has CDR1 LGHNA and CDR2 YNFKEQ. CDR3 length: 15 residues. V lost 1 base and J 4 bases, leaving 8 bases between the germline ends.

This chain connects TRBV11-2 to TRBJ2-3, with D possibly TRBD2 on 5 matching bases. CDR1 is SGHAT, CDR2 FQNNGV, per germline. The CDR3 length is 13 residues. Between the trimmed V and J ends, which lost 8 bases and 0 bases, there was a span of 9 bases. The CDR3 DNA follows: TGTGCCAGCTCCGAGCGGAGCACAGATACGCAGTATTTT. Amino acids: CASSERSTDTQYF.